Listed below are T cell receptor beta chains from one sample, sequenced in a study of T cell responses to AZD1222 COVID-19 vaccine. Produced via immunoSEQ multiplex PCR; TCRdb's table is partial and in-frame only. The table lists about 57,000 clones, roughly 86% of them singletons. The sequences come from peripheral blood, collected on day 0 of AZD1222 vaccination. The receptors stem from an adult in good health. The CDR3 runs from the conserved cysteine through the conserved F or W. D genes are given only for firm matches. For some rows the clone size is stated as once, few or many, or as a class when expanded; others skip it.

d_call j_call clone_size v_call cdr3_aa cdr3_nt
. TRBJ2-2 . TRBV5-1 CASSPTAANTGELFF TGCGCCAGCAGCCCGACAGCTGCGAACACCGGGGAGCTGTTTTTT
. TRBJ2-7 once TRBV10-2 CASSKGAPGTYEQYF TGCGCCAGCAGCAAAGGAGCGCCGGGGACCTACGAGCAGTACTTC
TRBD1 TRBJ1-3 . TRBV9 CASSAGTGGNTIYF TGTGCCAGCAGCGCAGGGACAGGAGGAAACACCATATATTTT
. TRBJ2-1 . TRBV27 CASSLGRNNEQFF TGTGCCAGCAGTTTAGGACGGAACAATGAGCAGTTCTTC
. TRBJ2-7 . TRBV15 CATSRLPSAYEQYF TGTGCCACCAGCAGACTGCCTAGCGCCTACGAGCAGTACTTC
. TRBJ2-1 . TRBV2 CASSPYGESSYNEQFF TGTGCCAGCAGCCCGTACGGGGAGAGCTCCTACAATGAGCAGTTCTTC
TRBD2 TRBJ2-7 . TRBV28 CASSGLAGGGTEQYF TGTGCCAGCAGCGGACTAGCGGGAGGGGGAACCGAGCAGTACTTC
. TRBJ1-2 . TRBV2 CASIPTENYGYTF TGTGCCAGCATTCCGACAGAGAACTATGGCTACACCTTC
TRBD1 TRBJ1-4 . TRBV9 CASSVHGQGGDEKLFF TGTGCCAGCAGCGTCCACGGACAGGGGGGAGACGAAAAACTGTTTTTT
. TRBJ1-5 . TRBV6-5 CASSAGNNQPQHF TGTGCCAGCAGCGCAGGAAACAATCAGCCCCAGCATTTT
TRBD1 TRBJ1-2 once TRBV3-1/TRBV3-2 CASSQPLTRQGWGGYTF TGTGCCAGCAGCCAACCGCTCACAAGACAGGGCTGGGGTGGCTACACCTTC
TRBD1 TRBJ1-5 once TRBV24-1 CATSGAGTGDGGSQHF TGTGCCACCAGTGGTGCCGGGACAGGGGACGGCGGGTCCCAGCATTTT
TRBD1 TRBJ1-5 . TRBV19 CASSRDRAPYQPQHF TGTGCCAGTAGTCGTGACAGGGCACCGTATCAGCCCCAGCATTTT
. TRBJ2-7 few TRBV19 CASSIQVDSYEQYF TGTGCCAGTAGTATACAGGTCGACTCCTACGAGCAGTACTTC
TRBD1 TRBJ1-2 . TRBV6-5 CATRGQGVGDYGYTF TGTGCCACCCGAGGACAGGGGGTAGGCGACTATGGCTACACCTTC
TRBD2 TRBJ2-1 . TRBV5-1 CASSLDLLGAGGTNEQFF TGCGCCAGCAGCTTGGATCTTTTAGGGGCGGGAGGAACTAATGAGCAGTTCTTC
. TRBJ1-2 . TRBV4-1 CASSQDGGPEGYTF TGCGCCAGCAGCCAAGACGGGGGCCCCGAGGGCTACACCTTC
. TRBJ1-6 . TRBV27 CASSLYSRVGNSPLHF TGTGCCAGCAGTTTATACTCCAGGGTGGGGAATTCACCCCTCCACTTT
. TRBJ2-2 . TRBV10-3 CAISGTSTGELFF TGTGCCATCAGTGGGACTTCCACCGGGGAGCTGTTTTTT
TRBD1 TRBJ1-1 few TRBV3-1/TRBV3-2 CASSQVPQGGTEAFF TGTGCCAGCAGCCAAGTTCCCCAGGGGGGCACTGAAGCTTTCTTT
. TRBJ2-1 . TRBV4-2 CASSQGGYNEQFF TGTGCCAGCAGCCAAGGGGGCTACAATGAGCAGTTCTTC
TRBD1 TRBJ2-5 . TRBV5-6 CASSIAGTGSETQYF TGTGCCAGCAGCATAGCCGGGACAGGGTCGGAGACCCAGTACTTC
. TRBJ1-5 once TRBV28 CASRLAPALSQHF TGTGCCAGCAGACTGGCCCCGGCCCTCTCCCAGCATTTT
. TRBJ2-5 . TRBV5-1 CASSWKPQETQYF TGCGCCAGCAGCTGGAAGCCCCAAGAGACCCAGTACTTC
TRBD1 TRBJ1-2 . TRBV2 CASSPGTGEYGYTF TGTGCCAGCAGTCCCGGGACAGGGGAGTATGGCTACACCTTC
TRBD2 TRBJ2-1 once TRBV28 CASRIAGEGYNEQFF TGTGCCAGCAGGATAGCGGGAGAGGGGTACAATGAGCAGTTCTTC
. TRBJ2-1 . TRBV6-5 CASSFDRDGYNEQFF TGTGCCAGCAGTTTTGACCGGGACGGATACAATGAGCAGTTCTTC
TRBD1 TRBJ1-2 . TRBV28 CASSTLGQPNYGYTF TGTGCCAGCAGTACCCTGGGACAGCCTAACTATGGCTACACCTTC
TRBD2 TRBJ2-1 . TRBV7-8 CASSMGLAGPKVLYNEQFF TGTGCCAGCAGCATGGGACTAGCGGGCCCTAAAGTGCTCTACAATGAGCAGTTCTTC
TRBD1 TRBJ1-4 . TRBV11-1 CASSPWTGGNGGLFF TGTGCCAGCAGCCCATGGACAGGGGGAAACGGTGGACTGTTTTTT
. TRBJ2-1 . TRBV3-1/TRBV3-2 CASSQDDDYNEQFF TGTGCCAGCAGCCAAGATGACGATTACAATGAGCAGTTCTTC
. TRBJ1-4 few TRBV2 CASSGIGEKLFF TGTGCCAGCAGTGGCATAGGTGAAAAACTGTTTTTT
TRBD2 TRBJ2-7 . TRBV28 CASSLATSGDEQYF TGTGCCAGCAGTTTAGCGACTAGCGGAGACGAGCAGTACTTC
. TRBJ1-1 . TRBV28 CARRDKRPTEAFF TGTGCCAGAAGGGATAAGAGGCCCACTGAAGCTTTCTTT
. TRBJ2-1 . TRBV2 CASRGDKSSYNEQFF TGTGCCAGCAGGGGGGACAAGAGCTCCTACAATGAGCAGTTCTTC
. TRBJ1-1 . TRBV7-8 CASSLFAANTEAFF TGTGCCAGCAGCTTGTTCGCGGCGAACACTGAAGCTTTCTTT
. TRBJ1-2 . TRBV23-1 CASSQSRQNGAAGPSGGYTF TGCGCCAGCAGTCAATCCAGACAGAATGGAGCGGCCGGCCCAAGTGGAGGCTACACCTTC
. TRBJ1-2 . TRBV19 CASSIVLSYGYTF TGTGCCAGTAGTATAGTGCTCTCCTATGGCTACACCTTC
. TRBJ2-1 . TRBV19 CASSTGRGGNEQFF TGTGCCAGTAGTACGGGTAGAGGGGGCAATGAGCAGTTCTTC
. TRBJ1-3 . TRBV12-3/TRBV12-4 CASSWGSGNTIYF TGTGCCAGCAGTTGGGGCTCTGGAAACACCATATATTTT
. TRBJ2-7 . TRBV19 CASSIERGEQYF TGTGCCAGTAGTATAGAACGAGGGGAGCAGTACTTC